This entry concerns a single TCR beta chain. Its antigen is unidentified. Some clones are missing from TCRdb's copy, which holds only in-frame ones; the method was immunoSEQ multiplex PCR. The table has 150,000 to 200,000 clones, approximately 94% seen once; the top ten hold just over 5%. The V gene lost 2 bases and the J gene lost 1 base, with 8 bases spanning the gap. The germline CDR1 and CDR2 sequences are KGHSH and LQKENI. The CDR3 loop spans 14 amino acids. The data originate from a study of T cell responses to AZD1222 COVID-19 vaccine. Overall study findings and caveats: Breadth and depth of Spike-specific TCRs rose after two AZD1222 doses. With dominance at 160-218 and 743-854, vaccine-associated CD4 TCRs spanned spike.

Pooled in the analysis were second doses at about 4 or about 12 weeks. The material sequenced was peripheral blood, taken 28 days after the second AZD1222 dose. The receptor was isolated from an adult who received the AZD1222 COVID-19 vaccine. The rearrangement links TRBV18 to TRBJ1-1, with D tentatively TRBD1 (6 bases). The CDR3 nucleotides are TGTGCCAGCTCACCAGTGGGGGCGAACACTGAAGCTTTCTTT. Protein: CASSPVGANTEAFF.